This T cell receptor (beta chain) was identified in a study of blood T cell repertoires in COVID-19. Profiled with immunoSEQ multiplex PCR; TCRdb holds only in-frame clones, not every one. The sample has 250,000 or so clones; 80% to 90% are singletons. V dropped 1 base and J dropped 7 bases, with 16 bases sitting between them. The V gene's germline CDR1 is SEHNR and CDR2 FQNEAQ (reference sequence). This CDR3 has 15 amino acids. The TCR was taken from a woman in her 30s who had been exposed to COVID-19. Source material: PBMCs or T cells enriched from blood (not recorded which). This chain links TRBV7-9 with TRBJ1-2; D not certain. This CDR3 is CASSLGREKAGGYTF. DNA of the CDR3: TGTGCCAGCAGCTTAGGTAGAGAAAAAGCGGGTGGCTACACCTTC.